The next 17 T cell receptor beta chains were all read from a single sample in a study of blood T cell repertoires in COVID-19. The data were produced by immunoSEQ multiplex PCR, yet TCRdb's version contains in-frame clones alone and is incomplete. The sample includes approximately 47,000 clones, more than 80% of them seen just once. Sequenced material: peripheral blood. Receptors originate from a man in his sixties with acute or convalescent COVID-19.

The chain employs TRBV19 and TRBJ1-1; 8 nucleotides align to TRBD1. This CDR3 spans 14 amino acids. V gave up 6 bases and J gave up 5 bases; unmatched junction bases: 8. CDR1 is LNHDA and CDR2 is SQIVND in the germline V gene (reference sequence). The CDR3 protein is CASSTTGATTEAFF. In DNA, the CDR3 is TGTGCCAGTAGCACGACAGGGGCAACGACTGAAGCTTTCTTT.

This clone has a single count. The chain combines TRBV4-2 with TRBJ1-4; 8 bases match TRBD1. The V and J ends lost 0 bases and 7 bases, in that order; junction bases with no gene match: 10. Germline loops: CDR1 LGHNA, CDR2 YNFKEQ. This CDR3 has 17 amino acids. The CDR3 spells CASSQDYATGVGEKLFF. CDR3 sequence (DNA): TGTGCCAGCAGCCAAGACTACGCGACAGGGGTGGGTGAAAAACTGTTTTTT.

V gene TRBV9 combines with J gene TRBJ2-3; D gene ambiguous. Germline CDR1 reads SGDLS; CDR2 reads YYNGEE. The V end lost 0 bases, the J end lost 2 bases, and 10 bases lay between the germline ends. The CDR3 length is 15 residues. CDR3 amino acids: CASSVAKPNTDTQYF. The CDR3 coding sequence is TGTGCCAGCAGCGTAGCTAAGCCCAACACAGATACGCAGTATTTT.

The chain links TRBV5-8 to TRBJ2-3; D is possibly TRBD1 (8 bases). This CDR3 region has 15 residues. V lost 3 bases, J lost 8 bases, and 19 bases lay in between. From germline, CDR1 is SGHTS and CDR2 YDEGEE. The CDR3 protein is CASSWGQAIAGTQYF. In DNA, the CDR3 is TGTGCCAGCAGCTGGGGACAGGCAATAGCGGGTACGCAGTATTTT.

J is TRBJ2-5 and V is TRBV7-2; 7 nucleotides align to TRBD1. Germline CDR1 is SGHTA and CDR2 is FQGNSA. The CDR3 consists of 14 residues. J was trimmed by 2 bases and V by 5 bases; bases with no gene match: 5. CDR3 amino acids: CASSPDREQETQYF. DNA of the CDR3: TGTGCCAGCAGCCCCGACAGGGAACAAGAGACCCAGTACTTC.

The chain links TRBV4-3 to TRBJ2-2, with D unclear. The CDR3 sequence is 14 residues long. Trimming took off 0 bases at V and 7 bases at J, with 9 bases between the two ends. Per germline, CDR1 LGHNA and CDR2 YSLEER. The CDR3 coding sequence is TGCGCCAGCAGCCAAGATCGGGTGCTCGGGGAGCTGTTTTTT. Its translation: CASSQDRVLGELFF.

This clone has just one count. The chain combines TRBV30 with TRBJ2-7, with 10 bases aligning to TRBD2. The CDR3 length is 17 residues. Germline V gives CDR1 GTSNPN, CDR2 SVGIG (reference sequence). V was clipped by 0 bases and J by 0 bases; unmatched bases: 8. The CDR3 sequence: CAWSVFSGGVSSYEQYF. The CDR3 region has the DNA TGTGCCTGGAGTGTATTCAGCGGGGGGGTCAGCTCCTACGAGCAGTACTTC.

This clone was counted a single time. The chain carries TRBV7-9 and TRBJ1-2, with TRBD1 as a possible D gene (6 bases). The CDR3 runs to 15 residues. From germline, CDR1 is SEHNR and CDR2 FQNEAQ (reference sequence). With 5 bases removed from V and 1 base from J, the gap between germline ends came to 14 bases. The CDR3 nucleotides read TGTGCCAGCAGCCTAGTCCGGGACATTAACTATGGCTACACCTTC. As protein: CASSLVRDINYGYTF.

This chain links TRBV19 with TRBJ2-7, with 8 bases identical to TRBD1. V trimming: 5 bases; J trimming: 5 bases; junction bases outside the gene matches: 11. The CDR3 has 15 residues. CDR1 and CDR2 (germline): LNHDA, SQIVND (reference sequence). DNA of the CDR3: TGTGCCAGTAGTTCTTTCCAGGGGGCCGCTAACGAGCAGTACTTC. Protein: CASSSFQGAANEQYF.

This clone appeared a single time. The genes are TRBV19 and TRBJ2-2, with 10 bases aligning to TRBD2. CDR1 and CDR2 from the germline V gene are LNHDA and SQIVND (reference sequence). The ends lost 1 base at V and 3 bases at J; junction bases unmatched: 8. The CDR3 covers 18 residues. This CDR3 reads CASSIVGLAGAHTGELFF. CDR3 sequence (DNA): TGTGCCAGTAGTATAGTCGGGCTAGCGGGGGCCCACACCGGGGAGCTGTTTTTT.

The chain joins TRBV20-1 to TRBJ1-2; D not certain. V was trimmed by 6 bases and J by 8 bases, leaving 13 bases between them. This CDR3 region has 11 residues. CDR1 and CDR2 from the germline V gene are DFQATT and SNEGSKA (reference sequence). The CDR3 DNA reads as TGCAGTGCCCAGAGGGCCTGGGGCTACACCTTC. Translated, it gives CSAQRAWGYTF.

This sequence joins TRBV21-1 and TRBJ2-7; TRBD1 was called by the table and not checked on the DNA. TRBV21-1 is assigned pseudogene status. The CDR3 covers 16 residues. CDR3 residues: CASRTKNRGRKYEQYF. CDR3 DNA: TGTGCCAGCAGGACGAAGAACAGGGGGCGGAAGTACGAGCAGTACTTC.

The chain carries TRBV4-1 and TRBJ1-4; no firm D call. Germline values: CDR1 MGHRA, CDR2 YSYEKL. CDR3 length: 16 residues. V lost 1 base and J 3 bases, leaving 12 bases between the germline ends. The CDR3 DNA sequence: TGCGCCAGCAGCCAAGCGGGGAACCAAGCTAATGAAAAACTGTTTTTT. Protein: CASSQAGNQANEKLFF.

This clone came up a few times. At one of its ends the junction is not consistent with the germline gene, which may arise from a read error. The J gene is TRBJ1-6, the V gene TRBV7-9; D perhaps matches TRBD1 (5 bases). In germline, CDR1 is SEHNR, CDR2 FQNEAQ (reference sequence). There are 14 residues in the CDR3. The CDR3 loop reads CASSLDSYYSPLHF. The CDR3 DNA is TGTGCCAGCAGCCTCGACAGCTATTATTCACCCCTCCACTTT. The variable domain in full, completed from reference TRBV7-9 and TRBJ1-6, reads DTGVSQNPRHKITKRGQNVTFRCDPISEHNRLYWYRQTLGQGPEFLTYFQNEAQLEKSRLLSDRFSAERPKGSFSTLEIQRTEQGDSAMYLCASSLDSYYSPLHFGNGTRLTVT.

Here the CDR3 reads CASSTRGRGAFF. In nucleotides, the CDR3 is TGTGCCAGCAGTACCAGGGGGCGCGGGGCTTTCTTT. The chain carries TRBV12-3 or TRBV12-4 and TRBJ1-1, with TRBD1 matching over 8 bases. This CDR3 spans 12 amino acids. V lost 5 bases to trimming and J lost 11 bases; unmatched junction nucleotides: 7.

J is TRBJ2-3 and V is TRBV5-1; 10 bases map to TRBD1. This CDR3 contains 15 residues. The V and J ends lost 4 bases and 4 bases, in that order; junction bases with no gene match: 6. Germline CDR1 and CDR2: SGHRS and YFSETQ. The CDR3, as DNA: TGCGCCAGCAGCCAGCGACAGGGGGCCTCAGATACGCAGTATTTT. Encoded protein: CASSQRQGASDTQYF.

The V call is TRBV27, the J call TRBJ1-1; tentative D call: TRBD1 (6 bases). The germline V gene has CDR1 MNHEY and CDR2 SMNVEV (reference sequence). The CDR3 has 14 residues. The V and J ends lost 2 bases and 4 bases respectively, with 11 bases between them. For the CDR3, the DNA is TGTGCCAGCAGTTTAGTGGGGGCCGGCACTGAAGCTTTCTTT. The encoded protein is CASSLVGAGTEAFF.